These T cell receptor beta chains were read from a single sample in a study of early T cells in non-severe SARS-CoV-2 infection. TCRdb re-called the 5' RACE reads with MiXCR, one entry per CDR3 protein. This sample has roughly 26,000 distinct CDR3 sequences; about 3.8% occur once, and the top ten carry more than 5%. Material for sequencing was whole blood. These receptors were obtained from an adult who was a healthcare worker with PCR-confirmed SARS-CoV-2 infection or an uninfected control (not recorded which). CDR3s include the opening cysteine and the closing phenylalanine or tryptophan. Each record gives: D gene, V gene, J gene, clone size, CDR3 DNA, CDR3 protein. A D gene is named only where the DNA matches it firmly. Clone size is shown for a subset of rows, as once, few, many or a class of expanded clone.

d_call: NA
v_call: TRBV7-9
j_call: TRBJ1-1
clone_size: many
cdr3_nt: TGTGCCAGCAGCTTGATTGGAGGGGGTGCAGCTTTCTTT
cdr3_aa: CASSLIGGGAAFF

d_call: NA
v_call: TRBV20-1
j_call: TRBJ1-2
clone_size: many
cdr3_nt: TGCAGTGCTAGATATACCAACTATGGCTACACCTTC
cdr3_aa: CSARYTNYGYTF

d_call: TRBD1
v_call: TRBV15
j_call: TRBJ1-1
clone_size: NA
cdr3_nt: TGTGCCACCAGCAGGAGGACAGGGGAGGAAGCTTTCTTT
cdr3_aa: CATSRRTGEEAFF

d_call: NA
v_call: TRBV9
j_call: TRBJ2-7
clone_size: many
cdr3_nt: TGTGCCAGCAGCGTACAAGGGGTCCCCTACGAGCAGTACTTC
cdr3_aa: CASSVQGVPYEQYF

d_call: NA
v_call: TRBV7-2
j_call: TRBJ1-2
clone_size: many
cdr3_nt: TGTGCCAGCAGCCTAGAGGTTTGGGCAGGGAGAGGTAACTATGGCTACACCTTC
cdr3_aa: CASSLEVWAGRGNYGYTF

d_call: NA
v_call: TRBV29-1
j_call: TRBJ2-3
clone_size: many
cdr3_nt: TGCAGCGTTGGATTCGGGGCTAATACGCAGTATTTT
cdr3_aa: CSVGFGANTQYF

d_call: TRBD2
v_call: TRBV5-4
j_call: TRBJ2-7
clone_size: many
cdr3_nt: TGTGCCAGCAGCTCCTCTAGCGGGAACTACGAGCAGTACTTC
cdr3_aa: CASSSSSGNYEQYF

d_call: NA
v_call: TRBV6-2/TRBV6-3
j_call: TRBJ2-1
clone_size: many
cdr3_nt: TGTGCCAGCAGTCAAAGACGGGACCGGTACAATGAGCAGTTCTTC
cdr3_aa: CASSQRRDRYNEQFF

d_call: NA
v_call: TRBV5-5
j_call: TRBJ2-5
clone_size: many
cdr3_nt: TGTGCCAGCAGCGCACTACCACTGACCCAGTACTTC
cdr3_aa: CASSALPLTQYF

d_call: TRBD1
v_call: TRBV7-9
j_call: TRBJ1-4
clone_size: many
cdr3_nt: TGTGCCAGCAGCTCACCGGGACAGCAAAAACTGTTTTTT
cdr3_aa: CASSSPGQQKLFF

d_call: NA
v_call: TRBV7-3
j_call: TRBJ1-1
clone_size: many
cdr3_nt: TGTGCCAGCAGCTTACAAGGAGAGGACACTGAAGCTTTCTTT
cdr3_aa: CASSLQGEDTEAFF

d_call: NA
v_call: TRBV2
j_call: TRBJ2-1
clone_size: many
cdr3_nt: TGTGCCAGCATTTGGCGGGACTCCTCTACCGGCCACAATGAGCAGTTCTTC
cdr3_aa: CASIWRDSSTGHNEQFF

d_call: NA
v_call: TRBV7-6
j_call: TRBJ2-5
clone_size: many
cdr3_nt: TGTGCCAGCAGCCCTGTAATGGAGACCCAGTACTTC
cdr3_aa: CASSPVMETQYF

d_call: NA
v_call: TRBV10-3
j_call: TRBJ1-1
clone_size: many
cdr3_nt: TGTGCCATCAGTTCCGATCTTCAGGGTAACACTGAAGCTTTCTTT
cdr3_aa: CAISSDLQGNTEAFF

d_call: TRBD1
v_call: TRBV5-4
j_call: TRBJ1-2
clone_size: many
cdr3_nt: TGTGCCAGCAGCGCGGGACAGGGGTCGGACGGCTACACCTTC
cdr3_aa: CASSAGQGSDGYTF

d_call: NA
v_call: TRBV3-1
j_call: TRBJ2-7
clone_size: many
cdr3_nt: TGTGCCAGCAGCCTGGAGGGGGGAACGGGCGAGCAGTACTTC
cdr3_aa: CASSLEGGTGEQYF

d_call: TRBD2
v_call: TRBV20-1
j_call: TRBJ2-1
clone_size: many
cdr3_nt: TGCAGTGCTAGAGACCCCAGTCGGGCGGGAGAGGGCAATGAGCAGTTCTTC
cdr3_aa: CSARDPSRAGEGNEQFF

d_call: NA
v_call: TRBV12-3/TRBV12-4
j_call: TRBJ2-7
clone_size: many
cdr3_nt: TGTGCCAGCAGCCCCCCTGGGCAGGACTACGAGCAGTACTTC
cdr3_aa: CASSPPGQDYEQYF

d_call: NA
v_call: TRBV4-1
j_call: TRBJ2-3
clone_size: NA
cdr3_nt: TGCGCCAGCAGCCAAGTCGCGGCGGCCCGCACAGATACGCAGTATTTT
cdr3_aa: CASSQVAAARTDTQYF

d_call: TRBD1
v_call: TRBV7-6
j_call: TRBJ1-1
clone_size: many
cdr3_nt: TGTGCCAGCACCATGAGACAGGGGACTGAAGCTTTCTTT
cdr3_aa: CASTMRQGTEAFF

d_call: TRBD2
v_call: TRBV20-1
j_call: TRBJ2-7
clone_size: many
cdr3_nt: TGCAGTGCTAGAGCGGGACTAGCGGGAGTCTCCTACGAGCAGTACTTC
cdr3_aa: CSARAGLAGVSYEQYF

d_call: TRBD2
v_call: TRBV7-3
j_call: TRBJ2-7
clone_size: few
cdr3_nt: TGTGCCAGCAGCTTTGGACTAGCGGGAGGCCTTGAGGAGCAGTACTTC
cdr3_aa: CASSFGLAGGLEEQYF

d_call: NA
v_call: TRBV7-9
j_call: TRBJ2-3
clone_size: NA
cdr3_nt: TGTGCCAGCAGCTGGGGTGGGGCCACAGATACGCAGTATTTT
cdr3_aa: CASSWGGATDTQYF

d_call: TRBD2
v_call: TRBV29-1
j_call: TRBJ2-7
clone_size: many
cdr3_nt: TGCAGCGTTGAACTATCCAGGGGAGGTCGCGGGAGGGAGTACGAGCAGTACTTC
cdr3_aa: CSVELSRGGRGREYEQYF

d_call: TRBD1
v_call: TRBV9
j_call: TRBJ2-7
clone_size: many
cdr3_nt: TGTGCCAGCAGCGTACAGGGGGCAGGCGAGCAGTACTTC
cdr3_aa: CASSVQGAGEQYF

d_call: TRBD1
v_call: TRBV20-1
j_call: TRBJ2-7
clone_size: once
cdr3_nt: TGCAGTGCTAGAGACCCCTCCGCAGGGGGCACCTACGAGCAGTACTTC
cdr3_aa: CSARDPSAGGTYEQYF

d_call: TRBD2
v_call: TRBV29-1
j_call: TRBJ2-4
clone_size: many
cdr3_nt: TGCAGCGTTGGCGGGAGGGCAACCAAAAACATTCAGTACTTC
cdr3_aa: CSVGGRATKNIQYF

d_call: TRBD2
v_call: TRBV6-4
j_call: TRBJ2-1
clone_size: medium-sized
cdr3_nt: TGTGCCAGCAGTGCGGGACTACACAATGAGCAGTTCTTC
cdr3_aa: CASSAGLHNEQFF

d_call: TRBD1
v_call: TRBV7-3
j_call: TRBJ1-1
clone_size: many
cdr3_nt: TGTGCCAGCAGCGCTACAGGGGCTCTGAACACTGAAGCTTTCTTT
cdr3_aa: CASSATGALNTEAFF

d_call: NA
v_call: TRBV7-2
j_call: TRBJ2-5
clone_size: many
cdr3_nt: TGTGCCAGCAGCCCAAGGGCTTCGGAGGAGACCCAGTACTTC
cdr3_aa: CASSPRASEETQYF

d_call: NA
v_call: TRBV20-1
j_call: TRBJ2-5
clone_size: many
cdr3_nt: TGCAGTGCTAGGGGGGGCGGGAGAGAGACCCAGTACTTC
cdr3_aa: CSARGGGRETQYF

d_call: NA
v_call: TRBV19
j_call: TRBJ2-7
clone_size: many
cdr3_nt: TGTGCCAGTAGCTTGAGGGGGACCACTTACTACGAGCAGTACTTC
cdr3_aa: CASSLRGTTYYEQYF

d_call: NA
v_call: TRBV10-3
j_call: TRBJ1-4
clone_size: many
cdr3_nt: TGTGCCATCAGTGAGGGGGTTGAAAAACTGTTTTTT
cdr3_aa: CAISEGVEKLFF